The 30 T cell receptor beta chains listed next were all sequenced from one sample in a study of blood T cells in healthy people across ages. The use of a sample-barcoded 5' primer and a J-beta primer mix characterized a second PCR of about 7 to 12 cycles. MiXCR, applied by TCRdb to the 5' RACE reads, yields one record per CDR3 protein. Among 1,300,000 or so distinct CDR3 sequences listed, roughly 64% were seen once. The sequenced material came from blood. These receptors were taken from a man between 18 and 29 years old in good health.

This clonotype was seen a handful of times. J is TRBJ2-5 and V is TRBV29-1; D gene unclear. This CDR3 is built from 11 residues. Trimming stripped 4 bases from V and 1 base from J, with 4 bases between. Germline CDR1 and CDR2: SQVTM and ANQGSEA. The CDR3 sequence is CSVAFQETQYF. The CDR3 DNA follows: TGCAGCGTTGCCTTCCAAGAGACCCAGTACTTC.

The chain combines TRBV7-6 with TRBJ2-1; 8 bases line up with TRBD2. J was trimmed by 0 bases and V by 5 bases; bases with no gene match: 6. CDR1 and CDR2 (germline): SGHVS, FNYEAQ. This CDR3 is built from 16 residues. The CDR3 DNA reads TGTGCCAGCAGCCCTTCAAGCGGGAGCTCCTACAATGAGCAGTTCTTC. It is translated as CASSPSSGSSYNEQFF. Full variable domain (rest looked up from reference TRBV7-6 and TRBJ2-1): GAGVSQSPRYKVTKRGQDVALRCDPISGHVSLYWYRQALGQGPEFLTYFNYEAQQDKSGLPNDRFSAERPEGSISTLTIQRTEQRDSAMYRCASSPSSGSSYNEQFFGPGTRLTVL.

The chain recombines TRBV7-9 with TRBJ2-1, with D possibly TRBD2 on 5 matching bases. The CDR3 has 13 amino acids. Germline V CDR1 and CDR2: SEHNR, FQNEAQ (reference sequence). The V end lost 1 base, the J end lost 9 bases, and 10 bases lay between the germline ends. The CDR3 coding sequence is TGTGCCAGCAGCTTAGTCGGGGTTGGTGAGCAGTTCTTC. It specifies CASSLVGVGEQFF. The full variable domain, rest sourced from reference TRBV7-9 and TRBJ2-1, is DTGVSQNPRHKITKRGQNVTFRCDPISEHNRLYWYRQTLGQGPEFLTYFQNEAQLEKSRLLSDRFSAERPKGSFSTLEIQRTEQGDSAMYLCASSLVGVGEQFFGPGTRLTVL.

Written as DNA, the CDR3 is TGTGCCAGCAGCCAAGAGTACTCCTACAATGAGCAGTACTTC. Translating gives CASSQEYSYNEQYF. V is TRBV4-2 and J is TRBJ2-1; D remains unclear. The end of the DNA aligns better with TRBJ2-7, so the J call may be wrong. The CDR3 runs 14 residues. Per the germline V gene, CDR1 is LGHNA and CDR2 is YNFKEQ.

The gene calls are TRBV11-2 and TRBJ2-7; 9 positions match TRBD1. V lost 4 bases and J lost 7; bases outside the gene matches: 8. The CDR3 covers 14 residues. Germline V gene sequence: CDR1 SGHAT, CDR2 FQNNGV. CDR3 protein: CASSSGTGFWEQYF. CDR3 nucleotide sequence: TGTGCCAGCAGCTCCGGGACAGGGTTCTGGGAGCAGTACTTC.

The V and J genes are TRBV29-1 and TRBJ2-1; D may be TRBD1 (5 bases). The CDR3 is 15 amino acids. Trimming shortened V by 8 bases and J by 8 bases, and 25 bases separated the two germline ends. The germline CDR1 and CDR2 sequences are SQVTM and ANQGSEA. Here the CDR3 reads CSSVESGHETYEQFF. The CDR3 bases are TGCAGCAGCGTTGAATCCGGACATGAGACCTATGAGCAGTTCTTC.

CDR3 sequence: CASSQEPMSNEKLFF. The DNA of the CDR3 is TGCGCCAGCAGCCAAGAGCCAATGTCCAATGAAAAACTGTTTTTT. The rearrangement uses TRBV4-1 and TRBJ1-4; D gene uncertain. The germline CDR1 and CDR2 sequences are MGHRA and YSYEKL. The CDR3 runs to 15 residues. Trimming took 0 bases from V and 5 from J, leaving 10 bases between them.

There are a few counts of this clonotype. The chain uses TRBV29-1 and TRBJ2-5; D call uncertain. CDR3 length equals 11 residues. From germline, CDR1 is SQVTM and CDR2 ANQGSEA. Trimming removed 7 bases from V and 4 bases from J, with 10 bases in between. The CDR3 region is CSANVPETQYF. The CDR3 DNA is TGCAGCGCGAATGTTCCAGAGACCCAGTACTTC. The full variable domain, completed using reference TRBV29-1 and TRBJ2-5, is SAVISQKPSRDICQRGTSLTIQCQVDSQVTMMFWYRQQPGQSLTLIATANQGSEATYESGFVIDKFPISRPNLTFSTLTVSNMSPEDSSIYLCSANVPETQYFGPGTRLLVL.

This clonotype came up a few times. In DNA, the CDR3 is TGCGCCAGCAGCTTGAATTCAGAGGAAGCTAACTATGGCTACACCTTC. Translation: CASSLNSEEANYGYTF. The chain joins TRBV5-1 to TRBJ1-2; D unresolved. V gave up 1 base and J gave up 0 bases, with 13 bases separating them. The germline V gene has CDR1 SGHRS and CDR2 YFSETQ. The CDR3 spans 16 residues.

The chain joins TRBV3-1 to TRBJ2-7; 7 bases are shared with TRBD2. V trimming: 7 bases; J trimming: 2 bases; junction bases outside the gene matches: 5. CDR1 is LGHDT and CDR2 is YNNKEL in the germline V gene (reference sequence). CDR3 length: 13 amino acids. CDR3 loop: CASTASGAYEQYF. In DNA form, the CDR3 reads TGTGCCAGCACGGCTAGCGGCGCCTACGAGCAGTACTTC.

This clonotype was seen once. The chain couples TRBV20-1 to TRBJ2-7, with TRBD2 identical over 9 bases. This CDR3 is built from 14 residues. Germline V lookup: CDR1 DFQATT, CDR2 SNEGSKA (reference sequence). J gave up 3 bases and V 3 bases, and 6 bases lay outside the gene matches. The CDR3 DNA sequence: TGCAGTGCTAGTGGACTAGCGTTATACTACGAGCAGTACTTC. Residues: CSASGLALYYEQYF.

This rearrangement joins TRBV28 to TRBJ2-3, with a possible D match to TRBD2 (6 bases). Trimming stripped 6 bases from V and 2 bases from J, with 24 bases between. Germline-derived CDR1 and CDR2 are MDHEN and SYDVKM. The CDR3 has 18 residues. CDR3 protein: CASSPVIPRRESTDTQYF. CDR3 nucleotide sequence: TGTGCCAGCAGCCCCGTTATCCCGCGACGGGAGTCCACAGATACGCAGTATTTT.

This rearrangement joins TRBV5-1 to TRBJ2-1, with 8 positions matching TRBD1. There are 15 residues in the CDR3. Germline trimming cut 1 base from V and 4 bases from J; bases unmatched to any gene: 4. In germline, CDR1 is SGHRS, CDR2 YFSETQ. The CDR3 nucleotides are TGCGCCAGCAGCTTGAGGGACAGGAGGTACAATGAGCAGTTCTTC. Protein product: CASSLRDRRYNEQFF.

The sample holds a few counts of this clonotype. The genes are TRBV29-1 and TRBJ2-1; 7 nucleotides line up with TRBD1. The germline V gene encodes CDR1 SQVTM and CDR2 ANQGSEA. The CDR3 covers 13 residues. With 4 bases clipped from V and 6 bases from J, the junction kept 6 bases outside the gene matches. The DNA of the CDR3 is TGCAGCGTTGCCCTAGGGACAGTCAATGAGCAGTTCTTC. Protein: CSVALGTVNEQFF.

The chain recombines TRBV3-1 with TRBJ2-1, with 9 bases aligning to TRBD2. The CDR3 totals 19 residues. After removal of 1 base from V and 1 base from J, the junction contained 11 bases not matched to a gene. In germline, CDR1 is LGHDT, CDR2 YNNKEL (reference sequence). The CDR3 is CASSQGGASGTQSYNEQFF. The CDR3 nucleotides are TGTGCCAGCAGCCAAGGGGGGGCTAGCGGGACCCAGTCCTACAATGAGCAGTTCTTC.

This clonotype showed up just a few times. The rearrangement joins TRBV5-1 to TRBJ2-3; 7 bases line up with TRBD1. The CDR3 sequence is 15 residues long. Germline values: CDR1 SGHRS, CDR2 YFSETQ. Trimming at V came to 4 bases and at J to 2 bases, leaving 7 bases not matched to a gene. The CDR3 is CASSLQTGFTDTQYF. Here the CDR3 DNA reads TGCGCCAGCAGCCTCCAGACAGGGTTCACAGATACGCAGTATTTT.

The chain links TRBV29-1 to TRBJ2-1, with 8 bases fitting TRBD2. The CDR3 runs to 14 residues. The J segment lost 4 bases and the V segment lost 4 bases, leaving 6 bases of the junction unmatched. Germline values: CDR1 SQVTM, CDR2 ANQGSEA. The CDR3 loop is CSVVRLARYNEQFF. CDR3 DNA: TGCAGCGTTGTGAGACTAGCGAGGTACAATGAGCAGTTCTTC.

V usage is TRBV10-3 and J usage is TRBJ2-7; 8 nucleotides align to TRBD2. The CDR3 is 14 residues long. Trimming at V came to 6 bases and at J to 7 bases, leaving 11 bases not matched to a gene. In germline, CDR1 is ENHRY, CDR2 SYGVKD. The CDR3 DNA follows: TGTGCCATCAGGGCCGGGACTAGTAGGGATGAGCAGTACTTC. Translated: CAIRAGTSRDEQYF.

This chain joins TRBV5-6 and TRBJ1-1; D perhaps matches TRBD1 (5 bases). The germline V gene has CDR1 SGHDT and CDR2 YYEEEE. This CDR3 is built from 15 residues. V was trimmed by 5 bases and J by 4 bases, leaving 18 bases between them. CDR3 loop: CASSPSGHGSTEAFF. In DNA, the CDR3 is TGTGCCAGCAGTCCCTCAGGACACGGGTCCACTGAAGCTTTCTTT.

This clonotype has more than one count but fewer than ten. The chain recombines TRBV7-2 with TRBJ2-1; 7 bases align to TRBD1. The CDR3 sequence is 15 residues long. The germline V gene has CDR1 SGHTA and CDR2 FQGNSA. The V and J ends lost 5 bases and 4 bases, in that order; junction bases with no gene match: 8. CDR3 DNA: TGTGCCAGCAGCACCCGGGACAGATCTTACAATGAGCAGTTCTTC. Translated: CASSTRDRSYNEQFF.

The chain recombines TRBV12-3 or TRBV12-4 with TRBJ1-6; possible D gene TRBD1, 6 bases. V lost 3 bases, J lost 7 bases, and 16 bases lay in between. The CDR3 spans 16 residues. CDR3 in amino acids: CASSFLPGTLNSPLHF. The DNA for the CDR3 is TGTGCCAGCAGTTTCCTACCAGGGACACTAAATTCACCCCTCCACTTT.

The J gene is TRBJ2-3, the V gene TRBV24-1, with 7 bases identical to TRBD1. Germline CDR1 is KGHDR and CDR2 is SFDVKD. CDR3 size: 16 residues. With 2 bases clipped from V and 2 bases from J, the junction kept 6 bases outside the gene matches. The DNA for the CDR3 is TGTGCCACCAGTGATTCGAGACAGGGCATCACAGATACGCAGTATTTT. The encoded protein is CATSDSRQGITDTQYF.

V usage is TRBV3-1 and J usage is TRBJ2-7; D possibly corresponds to TRBD2 (5 bases). The V gene's germline CDR1 is LGHDT and CDR2 YNNKEL (reference sequence). The CDR3 runs to 14 residues. The germline V and J ends were trimmed by 1 base and 0 bases, with 7 bases remaining between them. In DNA, the CDR3 is TGTGCCAGCAGCCAAGTCGGGGTCTCCTACGAGCAGTACTTC. Translating gives CASSQVGVSYEQYF.

The rearrangement links TRBV7-9 to TRBJ2-2; 8 bases line up with TRBD1. The CDR3 has 17 amino acids. With 4 bases clipped from V and 5 bases from J, the junction kept 12 bases outside the gene matches. Germline-derived CDR1 and CDR2 are SEHNR and FQNEAQ (reference sequence). This chain's CDR3 is CASSSKKTGVATGELFF. The CDR3 nucleotides are TGTGCCAGCAGCTCAAAAAAGACAGGGGTCGCAACCGGGGAGCTGTTTTTT. The whole variable domain, filled in from reference TRBV7-9 and TRBJ2-2, reads DTGVSQNPRHKITKRGQNVTFRCDPISEHNRLYWYRQTLGQGPEFLTYFQNEAQLEKSRLLSDRFSAERPKGSFSTLEIQRTEQGDSAMYLCASSSKKTGVATGELFFGEGSRLTVL.

The chain uses TRBV29-1 and TRBJ2-1, with 16 bases that match TRBD2. The CDR3 runs 21 residues. The V segment lost 3 bases and the J segment 1 base; nucleotides outside the gene matches: 15. Germline V gives CDR1 SQVTM, CDR2 ANQGSEA. The CDR3 nucleotides read TGCAGCGTTGACAATATACTGGGACTAGCGGGGGGGCCTGTTTCCTACAATGAGCAGTTCTTC. Its translation is CSVDNILGLAGGPVSYNEQFF.

V is TRBV25-1 and J is TRBJ1-4; D is undetermined. Germline CDR1 and CDR2: MGHDK and SYGVNS. The CDR3 spans 18 residues. With 2 bases removed from V and 3 bases from J, the gap between germline ends came to 19 bases. CDR3 sequence: CASSEADGLLSSNEKLFF. In DNA, the CDR3 is TGTGCCAGCAGTGAAGCGGACGGACTCCTATCTTCTAATGAAAAACTGTTTTTT.

The chain has TRBV29-1 and TRBJ1-2; 8 bases line up with TRBD1. This CDR3 has 12 residues. Germline lookup yields CDR1 SQVTM and CDR2 ANQGSEA. Trimming took 4 bases from V and 6 from J; bases not matched to a gene: 4. Here the CDR3 DNA reads TGCAGCGTTGGGGACAGGATAGATGGCTACACCTTC. Translating gives CSVGDRIDGYTF.

The V and J genes are TRBV7-2 and TRBJ1-5; 10 positions match TRBD1. This CDR3 is 19 amino acids long. J lost 0 bases, V lost 2 bases, and 10 bases had no gene match. CDR1 is SGHTA and CDR2 is FQGNSA in the germline V gene. CDR3 sequence reads: CASSLYTRDRGHSNQPQHF. CDR3 sequence (DNA): TGTGCCAGCAGCTTATATACCCGGGACAGGGGCCATAGCAATCAGCCCCAGCATTTT.

This clonotype appeared once. V usage is TRBV20-1 and J usage is TRBJ2-3; a weak D match, TRBD1 (5 bases). Trimming removed 6 bases at V and 2 bases at J, with 15 bases between. The CDR3 extends over 14 amino acids. Germline V gives CDR1 DFQATT, CDR2 SNEGSKA (reference sequence). CDR3 in amino acids: CSAKQGSSTDTQYF. CDR3 sequence (DNA): TGCAGTGCCAAGCAGGGCTCCTCCACAGATACGCAGTATTTT.

This clonotype has just a few counts. As DNA, the CDR3 is TGCAGTGCTAGAGATCCTACAGCCTACGAGCAGTACTTC. This sequence encodes CSARDPTAYEQYF. V gene TRBV20-1 combines with J gene TRBJ2-7; D is unclear. CDR3 length: 13 residues. Trimming removed 0 bases from V and 2 bases from J, with 8 bases in between. Germline V gene sequence: CDR1 DFQATT, CDR2 SNEGSKA (reference sequence).